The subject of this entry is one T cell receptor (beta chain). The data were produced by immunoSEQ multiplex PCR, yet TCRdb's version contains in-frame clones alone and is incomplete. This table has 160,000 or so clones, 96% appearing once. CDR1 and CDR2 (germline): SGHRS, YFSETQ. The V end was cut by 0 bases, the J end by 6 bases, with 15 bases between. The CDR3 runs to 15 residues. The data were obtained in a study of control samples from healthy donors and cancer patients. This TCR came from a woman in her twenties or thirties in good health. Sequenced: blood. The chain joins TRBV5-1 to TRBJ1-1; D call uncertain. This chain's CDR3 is CASSLEGPPLAEAFF. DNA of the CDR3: TGCGCCAGCAGCTTGGAGGGTCCTCCTTTAGCTGAAGCTTTCTTT.